This entry describes one T cell receptor beta chain. No antigen is known for it. This sample was taken from a study of T cell responses to AZD1222 COVID-19 vaccine. TCRdb's table, derived via immunoSEQ multiplex PCR, lists solely in-frame clones and lacks some. The sample yields roughly 99,000 clones, about 92% seen once. This CDR3 is built from 13 residues. V was shortened by 7 bases and J by 5 bases, with 14 bases between the two germline ends. Germline V gene lookup returns CDR1 ENHRY and CDR2 SYGVKD. Study-wide results and limits: The CD4 TCRs associated with vaccination extended across spike and predominated at 160-218 and 743-854. Epitopes outside B.1.351 and B.1.1.7 mutated regions reportedly drew nearly half of spike TCRs.

The material sequenced was peripheral blood, taken 28 days after the second AZD1222 dose. This TCR came from an adult who received the AZD1222 COVID-19 vaccine. This chain connects TRBV10-3 to TRBJ1-1; no reliable D call. DNA for the CDR3: TGTGCCATCACGGACCTTCTGGGGACTGAAGCTTTCTTT. Translation: CAITDLLGTEAFF.